Presented here are 32 T cell receptor beta chains from one specimen sequenced in a study of neoadjuvant nivolumab and ipilimumab in lung cancer (TCRdb year 2020). Library prep was done by the immunoSEQ multiplex PCR assay. Entries here come from immuneACCESS through TCRdb and include only in-frame sequences with V and J called. Some clones fail to appear in such tables; in the studies checked, an unresolved V gene covers under half of the shortfall, and the cause of the remainder is unknown. The sample has fewer than 35,000 clones on record, roughly nine tenths of them singletons. The leading ten clones occupy approximately 5% of the sample. According to the study, the label for this sample's time point signals: at surgical resection after neoadjuvant nivolumab +/- ipilimumab. Sequences were derived from peripheral blood, sampled after neoadjuvant nivolumab, alone or with ipilimumab, at or shortly before surgery. The origin of the receptors is an adult with non-small cell lung cancer.

The chain employs TRBV5-1 and TRBJ2-3; TRBD2 aligns across 10 bases. The junction had 8 bases not matched to a gene; V was cut back by 5 bases and J by 8 bases. This CDR3 is 14 amino acids long. Germline assignment: CDR1 SGHRS and CDR2 YFSETQ. The CDR3 reads CASRSLAGVVTQYF. The DNA of the CDR3 is TGCGCCAGCAGATCCCTAGCGGGGGTTGTTACGCAGTATTTT. Together with reference TRBV5-1 and TRBJ2-3, the CDR3 gives the full variable domain: KAGVTQTPRYLIKTRGQQVTLSCSPISGHRSVSWYQQTPGQGLQFLFEYFSETQRNKGNFPGRFSGRQFSNSRSEMNVSTLELGDSALYLCASRSLAGVVTQYFGPGTRLTVL.

This chain joins TRBV4-1 and TRBJ2-7; D is undetermined. Trimming shortened V by 0 bases and J by 3 bases, and 12 bases separated the two germline ends. This CDR3 has 15 residues. The germline V gene encodes CDR1 MGHRA and CDR2 YSYEKL. CDR3 in DNA: TGCGCCAGCAGCCAAGAATGGGGAACAGACTACGAGCAGTACTTC. Encoded protein: CASSQEWGTDYEQYF.

This chain uses TRBV5-1 with TRBJ2-7; D possibly uses TRBD1 or TRBD2 (5 bases each). The CDR3 is 16 residues long. The germline gives CDR1 SGHRS, CDR2 YFSETQ. With 0 bases removed from V and 3 bases from J, the gap between germline ends came to 16 bases. The CDR3 DNA sequence: TGCGCCAGCAGCTTGGCCGGGGACCACTCAATCTACGAGCAGTACTTC. Translation: CASSLAGDHSIYEQYF.

The chain has TRBV6-5 and TRBJ2-7; D not resolved. CDR3 length equals 14 residues. Germline values: CDR1 MNHEY, CDR2 SVGAGI. V was trimmed by 4 bases and J by 6 bases, leaving 16 bases between them. The CDR3 nucleotides are TGTGCCAGCAGTTCCCGGGTCCACCCGGGCGAGCAGTACTTC. This encodes CASSSRVHPGEQYF.

CDR3 residues: CASSPGPAQETQYF. CDR3 coding DNA: TGTGCCAGCAGCCCGGGACCGGCCCAAGAGACCCAGTACTTC. The chain links TRBV14 to TRBJ2-5; D assignment may be TRBD1 or TRBD2 (5 bases each). The CDR3 is 14 amino acids. V was clipped by 4 bases and J by 1 base, with 10 bases between them. Germline CDR1 and CDR2: SGHDN and FVKESK.

The rearrangement links TRBV19 to TRBJ2-5; D call uncertain. In germline, CDR1 is LNHDA, CDR2 SQIVND (reference sequence). V dropped 8 bases and J dropped 2 bases, with 6 bases sitting between them. CDR3 length: 11 residues. DNA of the CDR3: TGTGCCAGTGCAGAGCAAGAGACCCAGTACTTC. As protein: CASAEQETQYF.

The chain combines TRBV19 with TRBJ1-3; tentative D call: TRBD1 (5 bases). This CDR3 region has 18 residues. The ends were cut back, 5 bases at V and 0 bases at J, with 20 bases in the middle. Germline CDR1 is LNHDA and CDR2 is SQIVND (reference sequence). CDR3 residues: CASSSSPGTVYSGNTIYF. The CDR3 bases are TGTGCCAGTAGTTCCAGTCCCGGGACGGTATACTCTGGAAACACCATATATTTT.

This chain connects TRBV5-1 to TRBJ1-4; D gene ambiguous. The CDR3 has 14 residues. V shed 4 bases and J shed 8 bases, with 15 bases lying between them. Germline V CDR1 and CDR2: SGHRS, YFSETQ. CDR3 nucleotides: TGCGCCAGCAGCCTTGGACGTTTTAAGGAAAAACTGTTTTTT. Its translation: CASSLGRFKEKLFF.

The chain combines TRBV7-2 with TRBJ1-2; TRBD1 is a possible D gene (5 bases). Germline lookup yields CDR1 SGHTA and CDR2 FQGNSA. Trimming shortened V by 6 bases and J by 0 bases, and 11 bases separated the two germline ends. CDR3 length: 14 residues. Here the CDR3 reads CASRADRTNYGYTF. The CDR3 DNA follows: TGTGCCAGCAGAGCCGACAGAACTAACTATGGCTACACCTTC. Complete variable domain (other parts from reference TRBV7-2 and TRBJ1-2): GAGVSQSPSNKVTEKGKDVELRCDPISGHTALYWYRQSLGQGLEFLIYFQGNSAPDKSGLPSDRFSAERTGGSVSTLTIQRTQQEDSAVYLCASRADRTNYGYTFGSGTRLTVV.

V is TRBV5-1 and J is TRBJ2-3; TRBD1 agrees at 8 bases. Germline V gene lookup returns CDR1 SGHRS and CDR2 YFSETQ. This CDR3 is built from 15 residues. V was clipped by 0 bases and J by 2 bases; unmatched bases: 2. In DNA form, the CDR3 reads TGCGCCAGCAGCTTGGGACAGGGGATCACAGATACGCAGTATTTT. Its protein product is CASSLGQGITDTQYF.

J is TRBJ1-5 and V is TRBV10-3, with TRBD1 matching over 10 bases. Per germline, CDR1 ENHRY and CDR2 SYGVKD. The CDR3 sequence is 13 residues long. Losses at the gene ends were 6 bases for V and 5 bases for J; bases not matched to a gene: 1. CDR3 loop: CAIRGTGDQPQHF. The DNA of the CDR3 is TGTGCCATCAGGGGGACAGGGGATCAGCCCCAGCATTTT.

The count of this clone is one. The chain employs TRBV7-2 and TRBJ1-6; the D gene is possibly TRBD1 (6 bases). The length of the CDR3 is 17 residues. From germline, CDR1 is SGHTA and CDR2 FQGNSA. V lost 1 base and J lost 9, with 19 bases in between. The CDR3 is CASSLVTIGGAFSPLHF. The CDR3 region has the DNA TGTGCCAGCAGCTTAGTCACTATCGGGGGCGCTTTTTCACCCCTCCACTTT.

The rearrangement uses TRBV5-5 and TRBJ2-1; the match to TRBD2 covers 11 bases. There are 16 residues in the CDR3. From germline, CDR1 is SGHKS and CDR2 YYEKEE (reference sequence). J gave up 8 bases and V 0 bases, and 7 bases lay outside the gene matches. CDR3 sequence (DNA): TGTGCCAGCAGCTTGGAGCCTAGCGGGGGGCCCTATGAGCAGTTCTTC. It codes for CASSLEPSGGPYEQFF.

The V gene is TRBV6-5, the J gene TRBJ1-1; D might be TRBD1 (6 bases). CDR1 is MNHEY, CDR2 SVGAGI, per germline. V lost 6 bases and J lost 3, with 11 bases in between. The CDR3 is 13 residues long. The DNA for the CDR3 is TGTGCCAGCAGCCCACAGGGTTACACTGAAGCTTTCTTT. Protein sequence: CASSPQGYTEAFF.

The gene calls are TRBV6-5 and TRBJ2-2; D ambiguous. The ends were cut back, 2 bases at V and 4 bases at J, with 11 bases in the middle. This CDR3 spans 15 amino acids. Germline V lookup: CDR1 MNHEY, CDR2 SVGAGI. CDR3 region: CASSYRRTGTGELFF. The CDR3 bases are TGTGCCAGCAGTTACAGACGGACGGGCACCGGGGAGCTGTTTTTT.

J is TRBJ1-2 and V is TRBV5-1; D ambiguous. The CDR3 has 14 residues. V was clipped by 4 bases and J by 14 bases, with 24 bases between them. Germline CDR1 reads SGHRS; CDR2 reads YFSETQ. CDR3 in amino acids: CASSPRWGSAAQTF. The DNA for the CDR3 is TGCGCCAGCAGCCCAAGGTGGGGTTCGGCAGCTCAGACCTTC.

This chain connects TRBV14 to TRBJ2-7; D is unclear. V dropped 3 bases and J dropped 1 base, with 25 bases sitting between them. Looked up from germline, CDR1 is SGHDN and CDR2 is FVKESK. The CDR3 runs 19 residues. This CDR3 is CASSHGSLSRGPRSYEQYF. In DNA, the CDR3 is TGTGCCAGCAGCCACGGATCGCTGAGTCGTGGCCCCCGTTCCTACGAGCAGTACTTC.

The chain employs TRBV5-4 and TRBJ2-7; 8 bases fit TRBD2. The CDR3 consists of 15 residues. V dropped 0 bases and J dropped 2; count of bases not matched to a gene: 4. Germline V gene sequence: CDR1 SGHNT, CDR2 YYREEE (reference sequence). CDR3 region: CASSLEVGGAYEQYF. The CDR3 DNA reads TGTGCCAGCAGCTTGGAAGTCGGGGGGGCCTACGAGCAGTACTTC. The full variable domain, its missing parts supplied by reference TRBV5-4 and TRBJ2-7, is ETGVTQSPTHLIKTRGQQVTLRCSSQSGHNTVSWYQQALGQGPQFIFQYYREEENGRGNFPPRFSGLQFPNYSSELNVNALELDDSALYLCASSLEVGGAYEQYFGPGTRLTVT.

The CDR3 region is CASNRDRGTGELFF. The CDR3 DNA sequence: TGCGCCAGCAACCGGGACAGGGGTACCGGGGAGCTGTTTTTT. V gene TRBV4-3 combines with J gene TRBJ2-2, with 10 bases that match TRBD1. The CDR3 runs to 14 residues. Germline V gene data show CDR1 as LGHNA and CDR2 as YSLEER. Germline trimming cut 7 bases from V and 5 bases from J; bases unmatched to any gene: 4.

The V and J genes are TRBV5-4 and TRBJ2-7; D is uncertain. Trimming removed 0 bases at V and 0 bases at J, with 7 bases between. The CDR3 spans 14 residues. CDR1 is SGHNT and CDR2 is YYREEE in the germline V gene (reference sequence). CDR3 sequence: CASSLDATSYEQYF. The DNA for the CDR3 is TGTGCCAGCAGCTTGGACGCCACCTCCTACGAGCAGTACTTC.

The chain recombines TRBV19 with TRBJ1-3, with 7 bases fitting TRBD1. The germline V gene encodes CDR1 LNHDA and CDR2 SQIVND (reference sequence). The V and J ends lost 1 base and 0 bases, in that order; junction bases with no gene match: 6. CDR3 size: 17 residues. The chain's CDR3 is CASSIGARQGSGNTIYF. For the CDR3, the DNA is TGTGCCAGTAGTATAGGGGCCCGACAGGGCTCTGGAAACACCATATATTTT.

The chain uses TRBV5-1 and TRBJ1-4; the match to TRBD1 covers 9 bases. Germline lookup yields CDR1 SGHRS and CDR2 YFSETQ. Losses at the gene ends were 4 bases for V and 9 bases for J; bases not matched to a gene: 4. This CDR3 is built from 13 residues. This chain's CDR3 is CASSEGQGQKLFF. The CDR3 DNA reads TGCGCCAGCAGCGAGGGACAGGGCCAAAAACTGTTTTTT.

The V gene is TRBV6-5, the J gene TRBJ1-6, with 9 bases fitting TRBD1. CDR1 MNHEY and CDR2 SVGAGI come from the germline V gene. This CDR3 region has 14 residues. V lost 5 bases and J lost 9; bases outside the gene matches: 5. The CDR3 DNA reads TGTGCCAGCAGTCACCGGGACAGGGTTTCACCCCTCCACTTT. Its protein product is CASSHRDRVSPLHF.

The chain carries TRBV6-5 and TRBJ1-1; TRBD1 agrees at 7 bases. V was pared by 5 bases and J by 11 bases, with 11 bases of the junction left unmatched. This CDR3 has 13 amino acids. Germline CDR1 is MNHEY and CDR2 is SVGAGI. The CDR3 DNA is TGTGCCAGCAGTCCCCTCCGAACAGGGGCGGCTTTCTTT. Its protein product is CASSPLRTGAAFF.

The CDR3 region has the DNA TGTGCCAGCAGCCCCGGGGGAGGCTACAATGAGCAGTTCTTC. This gives the protein CASSPGGGYNEQFF. This chain connects TRBV11-3 to TRBJ2-1; possible D gene TRBD2, 6 bases. Trimming took 5 bases from V and 3 from J, leaving 11 bases between them. From germline, CDR1 is SGHNT and CDR2 YENEEA. CDR3 length equals 14 residues.

This clone has a single count. The V and J genes are TRBV13 and TRBJ1-1; 7 positions agree with TRBD1. Unmatched junction bases numbered 7, after V lost 5 bases and J lost 1 base. The germline V gene has CDR1 PRHDT and CDR2 FYEKMQ (reference sequence). CDR3 length: 15 amino acids. The CDR3 DNA reads TGTGCCAGCAGCGACTACAGGGGCTCGAACACTGAAGCTTTCTTT. Its translation is CASSDYRGSNTEAFF.

V is TRBV30 and J is TRBJ2-5, with a tentative D call TRBD2 (6 bases). Between the trimmed V and J ends, which lost 0 bases and 3 bases, there was a span of 11 bases. This CDR3 has 14 residues. Per germline, CDR1 GTSNPN and CDR2 SVGIG (reference sequence). CDR3 coding DNA: TGTGCCTGGAGTGTACGCCGGGGGAAAGAGACCCAGTACTTC. Translation gives CAWSVRRGKETQYF.

J is TRBJ2-5 and V is TRBV6-5, with D tentatively TRBD1 (6 bases). The CDR3 totals 14 residues. Germline V CDR1 and CDR2: MNHEY, SVGAGI. Between the trimmed V and J ends, which lost 2 bases and 5 bases, there was a span of 12 bases. The DNA for the CDR3 is TGTGCCAGCAGTTACGGGGGCGTGGTGGAGACCCAGTACTTC. Its protein product is CASSYGGVVETQYF.

V usage is TRBV7-9 and J usage is TRBJ2-5; perhaps TRBD1 as D (6 bases). V lost 3 bases, J lost 3 bases, and 8 bases lay in between. CDR1 and CDR2 from the germline V gene are SEHNR and FQNEAQ (reference sequence). CDR3 length: 13 residues. The CDR3 DNA sequence: TGTGCCAGCAGCTTCTGGACAGAAGAGACCCAGTACTTC. It encodes CASSFWTEETQYF.

The chain links TRBV25-1 to TRBJ2-7; either TRBD1 or TRBD2 may fit D (5 bases each). V dropped 4 bases and J dropped 0 bases, with 16 bases sitting between them. Looked up from germline, CDR1 is MGHDK and CDR2 is SYGVNS. The CDR3 extends over 16 amino acids. The CDR3: CASSGLRDGSSYEQYF. The CDR3 nucleotides read TGTGCCAGCAGTGGCCTCCGGGACGGCAGCTCCTACGAGCAGTACTTC.

This chain uses TRBV5-1 with TRBJ1-6; weak D call: TRBD1 (5 bases). This CDR3 is 15 amino acids long. Germline V gene sequence: CDR1 SGHRS, CDR2 YFSETQ. Trimming removed 3 bases from V and 8 bases from J, with 15 bases in between. Written as DNA, the CDR3 is TGCGCCAGCAGCTCGGACACTGGGAGGGATTCACCCCTCCACTTT. Translating it yields CASSSDTGRDSPLHF.

The chain combines TRBV2 with TRBJ2-3; the match to TRBD2 covers 11 bases. With 7 bases clipped from V and 8 bases from J, the junction kept 5 bases outside the gene matches. This CDR3 has 13 amino acids. The V gene's germline CDR1 is SNHLY and CDR2 FYNNEI. CDR3 sequence reads: CASKLAGAGTQYF. The CDR3 DNA is TGTGCCAGCAAACTAGCGGGGGCAGGTACGCAGTATTTT.